This T cell receptor (beta chain) derives from a study of molecular identifiers for immune sequencing clone quantification. Many counts were recorded for this clonotype. This CDR3 has 15 amino acids. V was pared by 3 bases and J by 9 bases, with 8 bases of the junction left unmatched. From germline, CDR1 is MGHRA and CDR2 YSYEKL. Listed TCR primers, together with previously described methods, were used for the bulk TCR libraries. TCRdb re-called the PCR reads through MiXCR, storing one row per CDR3 protein. The sample has 62,000 or so distinct CDR3 sequences, 18% seen once. Sequencing was done on a sample of naive CD8+ T cells from blood, with Jurkat cell RNA spiked in. Documented subset: FACS-sorted CD8+CD4-CCR7+CD45RA+ naive T cells. This sequence was found in a human donor in good health. Some libraries in this study had Jurkat cell RNA spiked in. The chain recombines TRBV4-1 with TRBJ2-1; TRBD1 matches 10 bases. The CDR3 nucleotides read TGCGCCAGCAGCCAGGGGACAGGGGTTTTGCTTGAGCAGTTCTTC. Translated: CASSQGTGVLLEQFF.